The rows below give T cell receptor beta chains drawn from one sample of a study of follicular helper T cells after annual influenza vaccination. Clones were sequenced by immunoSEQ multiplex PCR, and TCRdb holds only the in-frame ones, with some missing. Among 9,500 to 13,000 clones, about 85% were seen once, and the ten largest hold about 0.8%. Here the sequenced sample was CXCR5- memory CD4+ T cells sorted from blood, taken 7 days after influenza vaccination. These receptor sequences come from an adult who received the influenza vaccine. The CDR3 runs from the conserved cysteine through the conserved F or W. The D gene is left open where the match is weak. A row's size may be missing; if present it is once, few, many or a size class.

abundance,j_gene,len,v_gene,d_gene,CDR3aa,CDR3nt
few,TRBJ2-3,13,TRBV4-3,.,CASSGHRGDTQYF,TGCGCCAGCAGCGGTCACCGAGGAGATACGCAGTATTTT
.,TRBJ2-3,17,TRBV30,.,CAWSGYQGDTSTDTQYF,TGTGCCTGGAGTGGATATCAGGGAGACACTAGCACAGATACGCAGTATTTT
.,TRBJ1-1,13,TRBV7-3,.,CASSQGTNTEAFF,TGTGCCAGCAGCCAAGGGACTAACACTGAAGCTTTCTTT
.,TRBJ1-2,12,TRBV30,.,CACPAGAYGYTF,TGTGCCTGCCCCGCAGGAGCCTATGGCTACACCTTC
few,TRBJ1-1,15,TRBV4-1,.,CASSQDGAEFAEAFF,TGCGCCAGCAGCCAAGACGGGGCAGAGTTCGCTGAAGCTTTCTTT
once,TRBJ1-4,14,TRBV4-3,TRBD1,CASSQGTGDEKLFF,TGCGCCAGCAGCCAAGGGACAGGGGATGAAAAACTGTTTTTT
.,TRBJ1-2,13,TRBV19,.,CASSIDQEYGYTF,TGTGCCAGTAGTATAGACCAGGAATATGGCTACACCTTC
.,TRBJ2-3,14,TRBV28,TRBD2,CASSRAGGADTQYF,TGTGCCAGCAGTCGAGCGGGGGGCGCAGATACGCAGTATTTT
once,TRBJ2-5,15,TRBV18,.,CASSPPSSSGETQYF,TGTGCCAGCTCACCACCGTCATCCTCGGGCGAGACCCAGTACTTC
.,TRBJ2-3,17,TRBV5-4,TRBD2,CASSLGLAGGPGDTQYF,TGTGCCAGCAGCTTGGGACTAGCGGGGGGGCCGGGAGATACGCAGTATTTT
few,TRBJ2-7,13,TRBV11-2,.,CASSVRPPYEQYF,TGTGCCAGCAGCGTCCGGCCTCCCTACGAGCAGTACTTC
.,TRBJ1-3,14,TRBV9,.,CASSVGSGGNTIYF,TGTGCCAGCAGCGTAGGGTCTGGCGGAAACACCATATATTTT
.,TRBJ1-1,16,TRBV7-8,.,CASSLGQGVMNTEAFF,TGTGCCAGCAGCTTAGGGCAGGGCGTCATGAACACTGAAGCTTTCTTT
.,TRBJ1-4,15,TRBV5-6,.,CASSPRWATNEKLFF,TGTGCCAGCAGTCCGAGATGGGCAACTAATGAAAAACTGTTTTTT
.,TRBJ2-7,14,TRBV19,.,CASAYRDVSYEQYF,TGTGCCAGTGCCTACCGGGACGTCTCCTACGAGCAGTACTTC
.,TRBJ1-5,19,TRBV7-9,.,CASSLVVGGRRNSNQPQHF,TGTGCCAGCAGCTTAGTGGTGGGGGGCAGGAGAAATAGCAATCAGCCCCAGCATTTT
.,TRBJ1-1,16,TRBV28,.,CASSFVRGMMDTEAFF,TGTGCCAGCAGTTTTGTTCGCGGGATGATGGACACTGAAGCTTTCTTT
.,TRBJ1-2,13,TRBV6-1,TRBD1,CATSSGQGDGYTF,TGTGCCACCTCTTCGGGACAGGGGGATGGCTACACCTTC
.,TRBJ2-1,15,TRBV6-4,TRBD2,CASSDTSGGANEQFF,TGTGCCAGCAGTGACACTAGCGGGGGGGCCAATGAGCAGTTCTTC
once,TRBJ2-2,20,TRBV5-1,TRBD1,CASSLGAAGGDSANTGELFF,TGCGCCAGCAGCTTGGGGGCGGCAGGGGGCGATTCGGCGAACACCGGGGAGCTGTTTTTT
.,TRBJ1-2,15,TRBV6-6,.,CASKQTARINYGYTF,TGTGCCAGCAAGCAGACAGCCCGAATTAACTATGGCTACACCTTC
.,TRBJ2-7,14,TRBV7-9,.,CASTTPERGGEQYF,TGTGCCAGCACTACCCCGGAGAGGGGAGGTGAGCAGTACTTC
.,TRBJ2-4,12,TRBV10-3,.,CASREDLTPQYF,TGTGCCAGCCGAGAGGACCTCACCCCTCAGTACTTC
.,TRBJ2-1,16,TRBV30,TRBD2,CAWITSGKGFYNEQFF,TGTGCCTGGATTACTAGCGGTAAAGGGTTCTACAATGAGCAGTTCTTC
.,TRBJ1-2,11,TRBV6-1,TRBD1,CASRDSYGYTF,TGTGCCTCCCGGGACAGTTATGGCTACACCTTC
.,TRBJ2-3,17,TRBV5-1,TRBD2,CASSLSGTSGSTDTQYF,TGCGCCAGCAGCTTATCCGGGACTAGCGGGAGCACAGATACGCAGTATTTT
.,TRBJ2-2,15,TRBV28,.,CASSVPGRSAGELFF,TGTGCCAGCAGTGTCCCGGGCCGGAGCGCCGGGGAGCTGTTTTTT
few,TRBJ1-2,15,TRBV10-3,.,CAISESDSQDYGYTF,TGTGCCATCAGTGAGTCGGACTCCCAAGACTATGGCTACACCTTC
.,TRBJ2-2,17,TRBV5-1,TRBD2,CASSPTAGGANTGELFF,TGCGCCAGCAGCCCAACAGCGGGGGGGGCGAACACCGGGGAGCTGTTTTTT
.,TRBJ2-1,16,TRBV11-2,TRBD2,CASSSGTSGRGNEQFF,TGTGCCAGCAGCTCGGGGACTAGCGGGAGGGGTAATGAGCAGTTCTTC
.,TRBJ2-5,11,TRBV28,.,CASSFRETQYF,TGTGCCAGCAGTTTCCGGGAGACCCAGTACTTC
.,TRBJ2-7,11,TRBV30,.,CAWSVGYEQYF,TGTGCCTGGAGTGTAGGGTACGAGCAGTACTTC
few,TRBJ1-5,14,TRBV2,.,CASSEGPGLGPQHF,TGTGCCAGCAGTGAAGGACCCGGGTTGGGGCCCCAGCATTTT